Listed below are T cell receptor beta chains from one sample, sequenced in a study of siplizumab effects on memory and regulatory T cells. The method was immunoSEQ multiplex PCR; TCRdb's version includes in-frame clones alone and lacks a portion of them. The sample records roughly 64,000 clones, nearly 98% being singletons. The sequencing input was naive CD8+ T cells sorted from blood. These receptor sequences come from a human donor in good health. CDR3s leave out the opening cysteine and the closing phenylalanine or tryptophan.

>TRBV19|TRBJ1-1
ASSSPQGLRPEAF
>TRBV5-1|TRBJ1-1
ASSLGIEAEAF
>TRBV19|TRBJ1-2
ASSQLENYGYT
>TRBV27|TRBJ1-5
ASSFSPQEPQH
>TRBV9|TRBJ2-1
ASSVADSYNEQF
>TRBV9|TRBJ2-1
ASSAPLVWNEQF
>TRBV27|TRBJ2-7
ASSLSITGDTSMY
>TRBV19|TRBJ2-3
ASSTQGLDTQY
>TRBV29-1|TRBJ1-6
SVGTGIDSPLH
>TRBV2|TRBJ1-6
ASSEVEANSPLH
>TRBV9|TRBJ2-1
ASSVVGGGAVGEQF
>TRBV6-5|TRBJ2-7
ASSTGGGHYEQY
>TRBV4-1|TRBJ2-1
ASSQDRLAGGPGNEQF
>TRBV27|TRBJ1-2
ASSLAGDGYT
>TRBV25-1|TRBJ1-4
ASSLTGLNEKLF
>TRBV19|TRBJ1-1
ASSNRGGTEAF
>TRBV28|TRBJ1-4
ASSTGTGYEKLF
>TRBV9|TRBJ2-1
ASSVTYNEQF
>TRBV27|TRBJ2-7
ASSAAGVYEQY
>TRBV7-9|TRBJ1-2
ASSPQEGFSIDGYT
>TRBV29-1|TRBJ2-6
SVEDGGGWANVLT
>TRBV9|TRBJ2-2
ASSVGILAGPNTGELF